A selection of T cell receptor beta chains follows, all from one sample in a study of blood T cell repertoires in COVID-19. The assay was immunoSEQ multiplex PCR, and TCRdb's table has in-frame clones only and misses some. The repertoire holds about 200,000 clones, with 70% to 90% as singletons. Sequencing was performed on PBMCs or T cells enriched from blood (not recorded which). The source of these receptors is a woman aged 35 to 49 with acute COVID-19. Both conserved end residues are part of each CDR3. D genes are given only for firm matches. Part of the rows lack a size; the others show once, few, many or a class for expanded clones.

CDR3aa | CDR3nt | v_gene | abundance | d_gene | len | j_gene
CASSLSTWGGEYGYTF | TGTGCCAGCAGCTTAAGTACTTGGGGGGGCGAGTATGGCTACACCTTC | TRBV7-2 | . | . | 16 | TRBJ1-2
CASSFPGVEQYF | TGTGCCAGCAGCTTTCCAGGGGTAGAGCAGTACTTC | TRBV11-3 | . | . | 12 | TRBJ2-7
CASSHRSRAVDTNYGYTF | TGCGCCAGCAGCCATCGGTCCAGGGCGGTAGACACAAACTATGGCTACACCTTC | TRBV4-1 | few | . | 18 | TRBJ1-2
CASSAGQGYEQYF | TGTGCCAGCTCAGCGGGACAGGGTTACGAGCAGTACTTC | TRBV18 | . | TRBD1 | 13 | TRBJ2-7
CASSEAGSGFYEQYF | TGTGCCAGCAGTGAAGCGGGTTCAGGGTTCTACGAGCAGTACTTC | TRBV2 | few | . | 15 | TRBJ2-7
CASSQAQGLIGNTIYF | TGTGCCAGCAGCCAAGCCCAGGGCCTTATCGGAAACACCATATATTTT | TRBV3-1/TRBV3-2 | . | . | 16 | TRBJ1-3
CASSPGLTYYNSPLHF | TGTGCCAGCAGTCCCGGTCTAACCTACTATAATTCACCCCTCCACTTT | TRBV27 | . | . | 16 | TRBJ1-6
CASSFMGGNNQPQHF | TGTGCCAGCAGTTTTATGGGAGGGAACAATCAGCCCCAGCATTTT | TRBV27 | few | . | 15 | TRBJ1-5
CSAFRESGEQFF | TGCAGCGCCTTTCGGGAATCGGGTGAGCAGTTCTTC | TRBV29-1 | once | . | 12 | TRBJ2-1
CASSVVGGNRIETQYF | TGTGCCAGCAGCGTAGTCGGGGGGAATAGAATTGAGACCCAGTACTTC | TRBV9 | . | TRBD2 | 16 | TRBJ2-5
CASSVDGTEGKRNQPQHF | TGTGCCAGCAGTGTTGATGGGACAGAGGGGAAGCGCAATCAGCCCCAGCATTTT | TRBV6-1 | . | TRBD1 | 18 | TRBJ1-5
CASSLRETGELFF | TGTGCCAGCAGCTTGAGGGAGACCGGGGAGCTGTTTTTT | TRBV11-3 | . | . | 13 | TRBJ2-2
CAGRQGTSGNTGELFF | TGTGCCGGCAGGCAAGGGACTAGCGGTAACACCGGGGAGCTGTTTTTT | TRBV3-1/TRBV3-2 | once | TRBD2 | 16 | TRBJ2-2
CASSLSGQTEAFF | TGTGCCAGCAGTTTATCCGGACAAACTGAAGCTTTCTTT | TRBV28 | . | . | 13 | TRBJ1-1
CASSLDRGYQPQHF | TGTGCCAGCAGCTTGGACAGGGGTTATCAGCCCCAGCATTTT | TRBV7-2 | . | TRBD1 | 14 | TRBJ1-5
CASSPQSLAGAYEQYF | TGTGCCAGCTCACCACAGTCACTAGCGGGGGCCTACGAGCAGTACTTC | TRBV18 | . | TRBD2 | 16 | TRBJ2-7
CASGRTGDSNQPQHF | TGTGCCAGCGGACGGACAGGGGATAGCAATCAGCCCCAGCATTTT | TRBV7-9 | . | TRBD1 | 15 | TRBJ1-5
CASRREQNYGYTF | TGTGCCAGCAGGAGGGAACAGAACTATGGCTACACCTTC | TRBV2 | . | . | 13 | TRBJ1-2
CASSHRTGHYEQYF | TGTGCCAGCAGTCACCGGACAGGCCACTACGAGCAGTACTTC | TRBV5-8 | . | TRBD1 | 14 | TRBJ2-7
CASSIMVGLLYNEQFF | TGTGCCAGTAGTATAATGGTGGGACTACTATACAATGAGCAGTTCTTC | TRBV19 | . | TRBD2 | 16 | TRBJ2-1
CASSVTSGKLSEQFF | TGTGCCAGCAGCGTGACTAGCGGGAAGCTCTCTGAGCAGTTCTTC | TRBV11-2 | . | TRBD2 | 15 | TRBJ2-1
CASSIGTSAYNEQFF | TGTGCCAGCAGCATCGGGACTAGCGCGTACAATGAGCAGTTCTTC | TRBV5-4 | . | TRBD2 | 15 | TRBJ2-1
CASSSPGQGNYEQYF | TGTGCCAGCAGCTCTCCGGGACAGGGGAACTACGAGCAGTACTTC | TRBV28 | . | TRBD1 | 15 | TRBJ2-7
CASSPRVLGYTF | TGTGCCAGCAGTCCGAGGGTGTTGGGCTACACCTTC | TRBV12-3/TRBV12-4 | . | . | 12 | TRBJ1-2